This T cell receptor beta chain was identified during a study of blood T cell repertoires in COVID-19. Overall study: Material from acute and convalescent COVID-19 was sourced from the United States, Italy and Spain. In each case, the material was cDNA or gDNA derived from T cells, B-cell-depleted T cells, or PBMCs.

Study processing details: Reference gene primer amplification gave estimated nucleated cell counts. Libraries were prepared by immunoSEQ multiplex PCR; TCRdb keeps only in-frame clonotypes and omits some of them. The V and J calls and clone size are taken from that table; D and trimming were inferred from the DNA. Here the sample spans roughly 73,000 clones, over 85% being singletons. This CDR3 contains 15 residues. V lost 0 bases to trimming and J lost 9 bases; unmatched junction nucleotides: 5. Germline CDR1 reads SGHNT; CDR2 reads YYREEE (reference sequence). V is TRBV5-4 and J is TRBJ1-6; 8 bases agree with TRBD1. The source material was peripheral blood. The clonotype was recovered from a man in his forties or fifties with acute or convalescent COVID-19. As DNA, the CDR3 is TGTGCCAGCAGCTTGGGACAGGGGTCTGTTTCACCCCTCCACTTT. Protein: CASSLGQGSVSPLHF.